This passage covers 18 T cell receptor beta chains from one sample sequenced in a study of T cells in Graves' hyperthyroidism and ophthalmopathy. Researchers took RNA transcripts and amplified the TCR beta CDR3 regions from them. When the TCR CDR3 underwent first-round RT-PCR, the HTBI primer set was used. TCRdb re-analysed the multiplex PCR reads in MiXCR, keeping a single row per CDR3 protein. The sample consists of roughly 290,000 distinct CDR3 sequences, 12% to 15% of them appearing once. Sequenced material: blood. These receptors came from a woman aged 40-49 years with Graves' hyperthyroidism.

The chain combines TRBV19 with TRBJ2-7; 10 bases line up with TRBD2. The CDR3 spans 12 residues. In germline, CDR1 is LNHDA, CDR2 SQIVND (reference sequence). The V gene end was trimmed by 9 bases and the J gene end by 4 bases; junction bases not matched to a gene: 3. The CDR3 sequence: CASGTSVYEQYF. DNA for the CDR3: TGTGCCAGCGGGACTAGCGTTTACGAGCAGTACTTC.

This clonotype was seen repeatedly, ten times or more. The genes are TRBV28 and TRBJ2-5; TRBD2 might be the D (6 bases). The germline CDR1 and CDR2 sequences are MDHEN and SYDVKM. The CDR3 contains 14 residues. V lost 6 bases, J lost 7 bases, and 18 bases lay in between. The CDR3 DNA reads as TGTGCCAGCAGCCCCTGGGAGCAGGGAGGGACCCAGTACTTC. It specifies CASSPWEQGGTQYF. Full variable domain (rest looked up from reference TRBV28 and TRBJ2-5): DVKVTQSSRYLVKRTGEKVFLECVQDMDHENMFWYRQDPGLGLRLIYFSYDVKMKEKGDIPEGYSVSREKKERFSLILESASTNQTSMYLCASSPWEQGGTQYFGPGTRLLVL.

This clonotype was observed at least ten times. V is TRBV11-2 and J is TRBJ2-5; the match to TRBD2 covers 10 bases. Trimming removed 1 base from V and 4 bases from J; junction bases left unmatched: 6. Germline assignment: CDR1 SGHAT and CDR2 FQNNGV. CDR3 size: 16 residues. The DNA for the CDR3 is TGTGCCAGCAGCTTAGGGGTAGCGGGAGGTCGAGAGACCCAGTACTTC. Its translation is CASSLGVAGGRETQYF.

This clonotype was seen repeatedly, ten times or more. J is TRBJ1-4 and V is TRBV27; D is ambiguous. CDR1 is MNHEY, CDR2 SMNVEV, per germline (reference sequence). The CDR3 sequence is 13 residues long. V shed 7 bases and J shed 5 bases, with 11 bases lying between them. The CDR3 DNA reads as TGTGCCAGCATCCTGGACCTAAATGAAAAACTGTTTTTT. It translates to CASILDLNEKLFF.

This clonotype was counted at least ten times. The chain couples TRBV28 to TRBJ1-2; D ambiguous. V dropped 3 bases and J dropped 2 bases, with 10 bases sitting between them. Germline-derived CDR1 and CDR2 are MDHEN and SYDVKM. CDR3 length: 14 residues. CDR3 coding DNA: TGTGCCAGCAGTTTGGGCACCGACAACTATGGCTACACCTTC. Translated, it gives CASSLGTDNYGYTF.

This clonotype was recorded a few times. The V and J genes are TRBV9 and TRBJ2-1; weak D call: TRBD2 (5 bases). Per germline, CDR1 SGDLS and CDR2 YYNGEE. This CDR3 contains 14 residues. Trimming cost V 4 bases and J 8 bases, with 16 bases left between them. The CDR3 reads CASSPPGSRYEQFF. The CDR3 DNA reads as TGTGCCAGCAGCCCTCCTGGGAGTCGGTATGAGCAGTTCTTC.

CDR3 sequence: CASSLAASSTQYF. In DNA, the CDR3 is TGTGCCAGCAGTTTAGCGGCTTCATCGACCCAGTACTTC. The V gene is TRBV27, the J gene TRBJ2-5; D unclear. This CDR3 is 13 amino acids long. V shed 2 bases and J shed 7 bases, with 11 bases lying between them. Germline CDR1 reads MNHEY; CDR2 reads SMNVEV (reference sequence).

The table lists this clonotype with many counts. The chain is built from TRBV18 and TRBJ1-2; 9 positions agree with TRBD1. This CDR3 has 16 residues. After removal of 4 bases from V and 7 bases from J, the junction contained 13 bases not matched to a gene. In germline, CDR1 is KGHSH, CDR2 LQKENI. Written as DNA, the CDR3 is TGTGCCAGCTCACGACCCTTCTCTCGGGACAGGGTTGGCTACACCTTC. Translating gives CASSRPFSRDRVGYTF.

This clonotype was detected many times. The chain uses TRBV2 and TRBJ2-7; D possibly corresponds to TRBD1 (6 bases). Trimming left V 6 bases short and J 3 bases short, with 18 bases between. Germline lookup yields CDR1 SNHLY and CDR2 FYNNEI. The CDR3 spans 15 residues. CDR3 loop: CASRSQTGKGYEQYF. CDR3 nucleotide sequence: TGTGCCAGCAGATCCCAAACAGGGAAGGGCTACGAGCAGTACTTC.

Ten or more counts support this clonotype. The V and J genes are TRBV3-1 and TRBJ2-7, with D tentatively TRBD1 or TRBD2 (5 bases each). Germline V gene data show CDR1 as LGHDT and CDR2 as YNNKEL (reference sequence). This CDR3 is built from 15 residues. Trimming pared 0 bases from V and 3 bases from J, leaving 12 bases between. Here the CDR3 reads CASSQDLGAGYEQYF. The DNA for the CDR3 is TGTGCCAGCAGCCAAGATCTTGGGGCGGGCTACGAGCAGTACTTC.

The J gene is TRBJ2-3, the V gene TRBV5-4, with 7 bases matching TRBD1. The V gene's germline CDR1 is SGHNT and CDR2 YYREEE (reference sequence). The CDR3 contains 14 residues. The V gene end was trimmed by 4 bases and the J gene end by 3 bases; junction bases not matched to a gene: 5. Here the CDR3 DNA reads TGTGCCAGCAGCACCGGACAGGTGACAGATACGCAGTATTTT. Its protein product is CASSTGQVTDTQYF.

This rearrangement joins TRBV7-2 to TRBJ2-7; D gene unclear. The CDR3 is 14 amino acids. Germline CDR1 SGHTA, CDR2 FQGNSA. Trimming pared 2 bases from V and 0 bases from J, leaving 8 bases between. CDR3 nucleotide sequence: TGTGCCAGCAGCTTATACTACGGCTCCTACGAGCAGTACTTC. This gives the protein CASSLYYGSYEQYF. The full variable domain, its missing parts supplied by reference TRBV7-2 and TRBJ2-7, is GAGVSQSPSNKVTEKGKDVELRCDPISGHTALYWYRQSLGQGLEFLIYFQGNSAPDKSGLPSDRFSAERTGGSVSTLTIQRTQQEDSAVYLCASSLYYGSYEQYFGPGTRLTVT.

There are a few counts of this clonotype. The chain is built from TRBV10-2 and TRBJ1-2; D perhaps matches TRBD1 (5 bases). V lost 6 bases and J lost 4, with 15 bases in between. Germline V gene lookup returns CDR1 WSHSY and CDR2 SAAADI. The CDR3 covers 14 residues. In DNA form, the CDR3 reads TGCGCCAGCAGCAGGGACTCGCACTCCTATGGCTACACCTTC. Protein product: CASSRDSHSYGYTF.

At least ten counts were recorded for this clonotype. The gene calls are TRBV28 and TRBJ2-7; D might be TRBD2 (6 bases). The CDR3 has 16 amino acids. V was shortened by 5 bases and J by 4 bases, with 21 bases between the two germline ends. Germline CDR1 and CDR2: MDHEN and SYDVKM. The CDR3 DNA is TGTGCCAGCAGTCCGCCGGATGGGGCGGGGTTATACGAGCAGTACTTC. Protein product: CASSPPDGAGLYEQYF.

This clonotype was detected ten times or more. The chain couples TRBV12-3 or TRBV12-4 to TRBJ2-2; TRBD2 agrees at 12 bases. The V and J ends lost 7 bases and 3 bases, in that order; junction bases with no gene match: 9. This CDR3 contains 17 residues. The CDR3 loop reads CASKPSGRAMYTGELFF. CDR3 DNA: TGTGCCAGCAAGCCTAGCGGGAGGGCCATGTACACCGGGGAGCTGTTTTTT.

This clonotype was counted at least ten times. The chain links TRBV20-1 to TRBJ2-3; D might be TRBD1 or TRBD2, each matching 5 bases. This CDR3 has 14 residues. Trimming took off 6 bases at V and 1 base at J, with 14 bases between the two ends. Germline lookup yields CDR1 DFQATT and CDR2 SNEGSKA (reference sequence). In nucleotides, the CDR3 is TGCAGTGCCCCGGGACCTGGAGGCACAGATACGCAGTATTTT. Protein sequence: CSAPGPGGTDTQYF.

Written as DNA, the CDR3 is TGTGCCAGCAGGGATAGCGGGAGGGCCAGAACCGGGGAGCTGTTTTTT. This codes for CASRDSGRARTGELFF. The genes are TRBV28 and TRBJ2-2, with 11 bases that match TRBD2. Trimming removed 6 bases from V and 5 bases from J; junction bases left unmatched: 8. There are 16 residues in the CDR3. The germline V gene has CDR1 MDHEN and CDR2 SYDVKM.

This clonotype was observed many times. The J gene is TRBJ1-5, the V gene TRBV2; 9 positions match TRBD1. The CDR3 covers 13 residues. V shed 4 bases, J shed 7 bases, and the junction held 2 bases outside the gene matches. Germline values: CDR1 SNHLY, CDR2 FYNNEI. CDR3 sequence reads: CASSVQGAQPQHF. CDR3 bases: TGTGCCAGCAGTGTACAGGGGGCCCAGCCCCAGCATTTT.